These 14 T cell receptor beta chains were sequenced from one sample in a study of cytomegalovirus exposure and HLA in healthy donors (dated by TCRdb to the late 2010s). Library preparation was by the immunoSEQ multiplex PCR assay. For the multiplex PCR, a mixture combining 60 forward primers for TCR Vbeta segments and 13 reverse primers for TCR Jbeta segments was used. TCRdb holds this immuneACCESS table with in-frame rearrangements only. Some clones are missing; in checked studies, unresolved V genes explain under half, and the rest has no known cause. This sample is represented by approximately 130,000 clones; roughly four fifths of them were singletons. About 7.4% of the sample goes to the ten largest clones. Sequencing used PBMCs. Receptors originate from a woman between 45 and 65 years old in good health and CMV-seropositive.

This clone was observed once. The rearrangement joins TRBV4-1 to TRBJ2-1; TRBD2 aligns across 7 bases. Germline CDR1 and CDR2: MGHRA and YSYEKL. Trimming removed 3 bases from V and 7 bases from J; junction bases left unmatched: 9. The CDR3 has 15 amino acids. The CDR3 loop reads CASSQALSGANEQFF. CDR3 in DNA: TGCGCCAGCAGCCAGGCACTGAGCGGGGCAAATGAGCAGTTCTTC.

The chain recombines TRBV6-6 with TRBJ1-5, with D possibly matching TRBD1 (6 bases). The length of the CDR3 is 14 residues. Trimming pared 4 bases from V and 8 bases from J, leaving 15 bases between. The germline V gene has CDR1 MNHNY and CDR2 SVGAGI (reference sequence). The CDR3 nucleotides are TGTGCCAGCAGTTCCCGACAGGCTTGGGAGCCCCAGCATTTT. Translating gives CASSSRQAWEPQHF.

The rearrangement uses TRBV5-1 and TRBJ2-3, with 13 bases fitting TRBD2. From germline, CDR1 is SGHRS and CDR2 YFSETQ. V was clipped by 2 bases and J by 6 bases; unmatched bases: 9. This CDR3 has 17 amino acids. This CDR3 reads CASSLTGLAGVRDTQYF. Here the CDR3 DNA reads TGCGCCAGCAGCTTAACTGGACTAGCGGGAGTTAGGGATACGCAGTATTTT.

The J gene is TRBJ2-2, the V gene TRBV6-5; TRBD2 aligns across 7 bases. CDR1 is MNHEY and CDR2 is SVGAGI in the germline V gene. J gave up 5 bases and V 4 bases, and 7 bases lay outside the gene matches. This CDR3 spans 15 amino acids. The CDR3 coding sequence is TGTGCCAGCAGTTGGGGGGGAATAGTAACCGGGGAGCTGTTTTTT. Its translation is CASSWGGIVTGELFF.

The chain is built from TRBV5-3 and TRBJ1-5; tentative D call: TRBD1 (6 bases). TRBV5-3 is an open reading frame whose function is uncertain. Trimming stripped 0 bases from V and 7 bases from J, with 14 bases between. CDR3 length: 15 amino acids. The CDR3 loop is CARSLGDDRIQPQHF. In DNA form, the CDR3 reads TGTGCCAGAAGCTTGGGAGATGACAGGATACAGCCCCAGCATTTT.

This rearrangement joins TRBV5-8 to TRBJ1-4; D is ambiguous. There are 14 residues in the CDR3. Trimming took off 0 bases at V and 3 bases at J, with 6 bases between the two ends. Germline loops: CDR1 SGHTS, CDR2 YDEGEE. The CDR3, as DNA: TGTGCCAGCAGCTTGGGCGGGCCTAATGAAAAACTGTTTTTT. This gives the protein CASSLGGPNEKLFF. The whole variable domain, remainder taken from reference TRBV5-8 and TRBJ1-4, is EAGVTQSPTHLIKTRGQQATLRCSPISGHTSVYWYQQALGLGLQFLLWYDEGEERNRGNFPPRFSGRQFPNYSSELNVNALELEDSALYLCASSLGGPNEKLFFGSGTQLSVL.

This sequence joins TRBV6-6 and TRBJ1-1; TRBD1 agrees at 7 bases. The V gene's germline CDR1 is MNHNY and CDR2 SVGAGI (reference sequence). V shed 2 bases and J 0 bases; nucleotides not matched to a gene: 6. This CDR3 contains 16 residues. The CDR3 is CASSYPPGTVNTEAFF. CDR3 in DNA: TGTGCCAGCAGTTACCCACCCGGGACAGTGAACACTGAAGCTTTCTTT.

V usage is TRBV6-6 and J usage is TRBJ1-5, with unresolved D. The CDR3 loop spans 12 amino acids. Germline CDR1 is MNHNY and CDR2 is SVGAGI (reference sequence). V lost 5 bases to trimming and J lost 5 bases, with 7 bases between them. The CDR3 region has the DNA TGTGCCAGCAGTCCCCCTGATCAGCCCCAGCATTTT. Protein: CASSPPDQPQHF.

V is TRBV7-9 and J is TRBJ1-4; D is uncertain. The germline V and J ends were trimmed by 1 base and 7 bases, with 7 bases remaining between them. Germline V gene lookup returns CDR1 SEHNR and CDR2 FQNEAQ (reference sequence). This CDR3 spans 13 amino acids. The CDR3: CASSLGWAEKLFF. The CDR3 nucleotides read TGTGCCAGCAGCTTAGGATGGGCTGAAAAACTGTTTTTT.

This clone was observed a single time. The CDR3 loop is CASSFPSFTSGVPYEQYF. CDR3 coding DNA: TGTGCCAGCAGTTTCCCCTCCTTTACTAGCGGGGTCCCCTACGAGCAGTACTTC. The V gene is TRBV28, the J gene TRBJ2-7; TRBD2 agrees at 10 bases. This CDR3 is built from 18 residues. V gave up 3 bases and J gave up 2 bases; unmatched junction bases: 13. Germline CDR1 and CDR2: MDHEN and SYDVKM.

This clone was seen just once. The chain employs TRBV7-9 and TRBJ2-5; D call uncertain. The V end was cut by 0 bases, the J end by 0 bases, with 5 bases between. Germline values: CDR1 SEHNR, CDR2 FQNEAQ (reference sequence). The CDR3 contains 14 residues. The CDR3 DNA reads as TGTGCCAGCAGCTTAGCGCCTAACCAAGAGACCCAGTACTTC. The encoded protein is CASSLAPNQETQYF.

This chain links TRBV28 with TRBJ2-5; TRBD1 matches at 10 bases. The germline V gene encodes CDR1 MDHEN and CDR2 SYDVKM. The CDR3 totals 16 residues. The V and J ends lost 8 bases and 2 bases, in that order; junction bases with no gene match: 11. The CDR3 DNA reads TGTGCCAGCCGGGACAGGGGTACAGAGGGGCAAGAGACCCAGTACTTC. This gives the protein CASRDRGTEGQETQYF.

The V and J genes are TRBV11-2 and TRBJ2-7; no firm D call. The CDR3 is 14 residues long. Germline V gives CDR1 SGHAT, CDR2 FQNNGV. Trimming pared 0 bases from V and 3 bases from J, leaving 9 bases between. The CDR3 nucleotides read TGTGCCAGCAGCTTAGAGGGCACCTTCTACGAGCAGTACTTC. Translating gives CASSLEGTFYEQYF.

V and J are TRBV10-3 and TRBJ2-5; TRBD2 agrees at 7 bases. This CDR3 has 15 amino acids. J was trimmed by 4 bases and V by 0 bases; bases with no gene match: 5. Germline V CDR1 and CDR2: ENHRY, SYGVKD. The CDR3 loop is CAISESISGVETQYF. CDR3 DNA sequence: TGTGCCATCAGTGAGTCGATCAGCGGGGTAGAGACCCAGTACTTC.